A single sample gave rise to the 25 T cell receptor beta chains below, sequenced in a study of identical twins. Each CDR3 protein is one row after TCRdb ran MiXCR on the 5' RACE reads. The table includes roughly 630,000 distinct CDR3 sequences, about 7.1% detected once. These data were likewise used in another study, on yellow fever vaccine responses in identical twins.

Sequencing was performed on PBMCs. These receptors were taken from a woman younger than 30 in good health.

This clonotype was counted only a few times. The gene calls are TRBV14 and TRBJ2-2; D unresolved. The CDR3 covers 17 residues. Germline V gives CDR1 SGHDN, CDR2 FVKESK. The V gene lost 0 bases and the J gene lost 1 base, with 12 bases spanning the gap. In DNA form, the CDR3 reads TGTGCCAGCAGCCAAGAACATTACTTGAGGAACACCGGGGAGCTGTTTTTT. Residues: CASSQEHYLRNTGELFF.

In this sample, this clonotype turned up a few times. The chain joins TRBV20-1 to TRBJ2-6; 13 bases map to TRBD2. The length of the CDR3 is 18 residues. The V and J ends lost 2 bases and 0 bases, in that order; junction bases with no gene match: 4. The germline CDR1 and CDR2 sequences are DFQATT and SNEGSKA (reference sequence). Here the CDR3 reads CSARTGTSGVSGANVLTF. The CDR3 region has the DNA TGCAGTGCTAGAACCGGGACTAGCGGGGTCTCTGGGGCCAACGTCCTGACTTTC.

This clonotype was counted ten times or more. The V and J genes are TRBV20-1 and TRBJ1-2; possibly TRBD1 for D (5 bases). V shed 1 base and J shed 5 bases, with 17 bases lying between them. The CDR3 is 15 residues long. Germline V gives CDR1 DFQATT, CDR2 SNEGSKA (reference sequence). This CDR3 is CSARAGETLGYGYTF. The CDR3 nucleotides are TGCAGTGCTAGAGCGGGGGAAACCTTGGGGTATGGCTACACCTTC.

DNA for the CDR3: TGTGCCAGCAGCCAGGGCGGGACTAGCGACAATGAGCAGTTCTTC. Amino acids: CASSQGGTSDNEQFF. V and J are TRBV3-1 and TRBJ2-1, with 10 positions matching TRBD2. This CDR3 has 15 residues. CDR1 LGHDT and CDR2 YNNKEL come from the germline V gene (reference sequence). The V segment lost 3 bases and the J segment 5 bases; nucleotides outside the gene matches: 4.

This clonotype has ten or more counts. This rearrangement joins TRBV5-1 to TRBJ2-1, with 7 bases that match TRBD1. J was trimmed by 4 bases and V by 6 bases; bases with no gene match: 7. The CDR3 runs 14 residues. In germline, CDR1 is SGHRS, CDR2 YFSETQ. The CDR3: CASKTGMEYNEQFF. In nucleotides, the CDR3 is TGCGCCAGCAAGACAGGGATGGAATACAATGAGCAGTTCTTC.

A few counts support this clonotype. This chain joins TRBV12-3 or TRBV12-4 and TRBJ2-1; 13 nucleotides align to TRBD2. V shed 7 bases and J 1 base; nucleotides not matched to a gene: 10. This CDR3 spans 18 amino acids. The chain's CDR3 is CASTQRTSGSRSYNEQFF. The CDR3 DNA reads TGTGCCAGCACCCAGCGGACTAGCGGGAGTAGATCCTACAATGAGCAGTTCTTC.

CDR3 DNA: TGCGCCAGCAGCTTGGCGGGACTAGATGACGAGCAGTACTTC. Protein: CASSLAGLDDEQYF. The chain carries TRBV5-1 and TRBJ2-7; 8 nucleotides match TRBD2. After removal of 0 bases from V and 5 bases from J, the junction contained 4 bases not matched to a gene. The germline CDR1 and CDR2 sequences are SGHRS and YFSETQ. This CDR3 has 14 residues. Complete variable domain (other parts from reference TRBV5-1 and TRBJ2-7): KAGVTQTPRYLIKTRGQQVTLSCSPISGHRSVSWYQQTPGQGLQFLFEYFSETQRNKGNFPGRFSGRQFSNSRSEMNVSTLELGDSALYLCASSLAGLDDEQYFGPGTRLTVT.

This clonotype was seen a few times. The rearrangement uses TRBV14 and TRBJ1-2, with D perhaps matching TRBD1 (5 bases). Between the trimmed V and J ends, which lost 1 base and 4 bases, there was a span of 10 bases. CDR1 and CDR2 from the germline V gene are SGHDN and FVKESK. The CDR3 covers 14 residues. The CDR3 region is CASSQGQLFYGYTF. CDR3 sequence (DNA): TGTGCCAGCAGCCAAGGACAGCTATTCTATGGCTACACCTTC. Full variable domain (outside the CDR3, taken from reference TRBV14 and TRBJ1-2): EAGVTQFPSHSVIEKGQTVTLRCDPISGHDNLYWYRRVMGKEIKFLLHFVKESKQDESGMPNNRFLAERTGGTYSTLKVQPAELEDSGVYFCASSQGQLFYGYTFGSGTRLTVV.

The genes are TRBV5-6 and TRBJ2-5; the D is unclear. Trimming shortened V by 1 base and J by 5 bases, and 12 bases separated the two germline ends. CDR3 length: 14 residues. The germline gives CDR1 SGHDT, CDR2 YYEEEE. CDR3 loop: CASSLLFVGETQYF. CDR3 nucleotides: TGTGCCAGCAGCTTGTTATTCGTTGGGGAGACCCAGTACTTC.

This chain connects TRBV5-5 to TRBJ2-3; possibly TRBD1 for D (5 bases). The V end was cut by 0 bases, the J end by 6 bases, with 17 bases between. From germline, CDR1 is SGHKS and CDR2 YYEKEE (reference sequence). The CDR3 spans 16 residues. The CDR3 DNA reads TGTGCCAGCAGCTTGGGAGAACAGGTCCTCATGGATACGCAGTATTTT. This gives the protein CASSLGEQVLMDTQYF.

V and J are TRBV12-3 or TRBV12-4 and TRBJ2-1; D is possibly TRBD1 or TRBD2 (7 bases each). The CDR3 length is 14 residues. Trimming left V 6 bases short and J 5 bases short, with 14 bases between. CDR3 sequence: CASSPGRGHNEQFF. For the CDR3, the DNA is TGTGCCAGCAGCCCGGGGAGGGGGCACAATGAGCAGTTCTTC.

The V gene is TRBV20-1, the J gene TRBJ2-5, with 7 bases lining up with TRBD2. The CDR3 contains 15 residues. J gave up 4 bases and V 0 bases, and 8 bases lay outside the gene matches. The germline V gene has CDR1 DFQATT and CDR2 SNEGSKA (reference sequence). CDR3 residues: CSARDGSSGRETQYF. Written as DNA, the CDR3 is TGCAGTGCTAGAGATGGGTCTAGCGGCAGAGAGACCCAGTACTTC.

This clonotype was counted a few times. This sequence joins TRBV4-1 and TRBJ2-5; 8 nucleotides line up with TRBD2. CDR1 is MGHRA, CDR2 YSYEKL, per germline. The trim removed 1 base at V and 4 bases at J, leaving 5 bases unmatched. The length of the CDR3 is 15 residues. The CDR3 reads CASSQVKLAVETQYF. The CDR3 DNA sequence: TGCGCCAGCAGCCAAGTTAAACTAGCGGTAGAGACCCAGTACTTC.

This clonotype showed up just a few times. This chain connects TRBV7-9 to TRBJ2-1; TRBD2 matches 9 bases. Germline CDR1 and CDR2: SEHNR and FQNEAQ (reference sequence). The CDR3 loop spans 17 amino acids. The junction had 4 bases not matched to a gene; V was cut back by 1 base and J by 0 bases. CDR3 in amino acids: CASSLVAGGNSYNEQFF. CDR3 bases: TGTGCCAGCAGCTTAGTTGCGGGAGGGAACTCCTACAATGAGCAGTTCTTC.

This clonotype has only a few counts. The rearrangement links TRBV5-1 to TRBJ1-2; 9 positions agree with TRBD1. With 7 bases clipped from V and 4 bases from J, the junction kept 5 bases outside the gene matches. The germline CDR1 and CDR2 sequences are SGHRS and YFSETQ. CDR3 length equals 13 residues. The CDR3 bases are TGCGCCAGCGGGGAGACAGGGGGCTATGGCTACACCTTC. This gives the protein CASGETGGYGYTF.

This clonotype was detected only a few times. The chain couples TRBV3-1 to TRBJ2-1; the D gene is possibly TRBD2 (6 bases). V was trimmed by 2 bases and J by 10 bases, leaving 9 bases between them. The germline V gene encodes CDR1 LGHDT and CDR2 YNNKEL (reference sequence). The CDR3 covers 12 residues. CDR3 amino acids: CASSQTGLEQFF. The CDR3 DNA reads TGTGCCAGCAGCCAAACCGGACTAGAGCAGTTCTTC.

The chain links TRBV3-1 to TRBJ2-7; D is unresolved. The CDR3 is made up of 13 amino acids. Germline CDR1 and CDR2: LGHDT and YNNKEL (reference sequence). V lost 1 base, J lost 2 bases, and 6 bases lay in between. The CDR3 DNA reads as TGTGCCAGCAGCCAAGGCAGTACCTACGAGCAGTACGTC. This sequence encodes CASSQGSTYEQYV.

This clonotype appeared a few times. The CDR3 nucleotides are TGCAGTGCGTGGAGGGCTGGGGCCAACGTCCTGACTTTC. Residues: CSAWRAGANVLTF. This sequence joins TRBV20-1 and TRBJ2-6; D may be TRBD2 (6 bases). CDR1 DFQATT and CDR2 SNEGSKA come from the germline V gene (reference sequence). V lost 6 bases and J lost 2, with 8 bases in between. The CDR3 sequence is 13 residues long.

This clonotype came up many times. The V and J genes are TRBV5-1 and TRBJ1-1; D may be TRBD1 (5 bases). The germline V and J ends were trimmed by 0 bases and 5 bases, with 11 bases remaining between them. This CDR3 has 14 amino acids. Per germline, CDR1 SGHRS and CDR2 YFSETQ. The CDR3 DNA reads TGCGCCAGCAGCTTGGTACCAGGGAGGACTGAAGCTTTCTTT. Translating gives CASSLVPGRTEAFF.

The chain recombines TRBV5-1 with TRBJ2-7; possibly TRBD1 for D (6 bases). The CDR3 is made up of 15 amino acids. CDR1 is SGHRS, CDR2 YFSETQ, per germline. V shed 4 bases and J shed 0 bases, with 14 bases lying between them. The CDR3 coding sequence is TGCGCCAGCAGCCCCCGGGACATGAGCTCCTACGAGCAGTACGTC. Translated: CASSPRDMSSYEQYV.

The genes are TRBV7-8 and TRBJ2-1; D gene unclear. CDR1 and CDR2 from the germline V gene are SGHVS and FQNEAQ. This CDR3 is 13 amino acids long. Trimming removed 0 bases from V and 8 bases from J, with 8 bases in between. CDR3: CASSLAPIDEQFF. CDR3 bases: TGTGCCAGCAGCTTAGCCCCTATCGATGAGCAGTTCTTC.

The chain is built from TRBV12-3 or TRBV12-4 and TRBJ2-3, with TRBD2 matching 13 bases. The CDR3 consists of 18 residues. Trimming took 8 bases from V and 0 from J; bases not matched to a gene: 11. This chain's CDR3 is CASCPRLAGGPSTDTQYF. CDR3 sequence (DNA): TGTGCCAGCTGTCCCCGACTAGCGGGAGGACCTAGCACAGATACGCAGTATTTT.

This clonotype was counted ten times or more. The CDR3 region has the DNA TGCAGTGCGTTACAGGGGTTCACCGGGGAGCTGTTTTTT. This codes for CSALQGFTGELFF. The chain carries TRBV20-1 and TRBJ2-2; 7 bases line up with TRBD1. CDR3 length: 13 residues. Trimming cost V 6 bases and J 4 bases; bases outside gene matches: 5. Germline CDR1 is DFQATT and CDR2 is SNEGSKA (reference sequence).

This clonotype was counted between two and nine times. The chain couples TRBV7-9 to TRBJ2-7, with 8 bases fitting TRBD2. The CDR3 consists of 15 residues. Trimming cost V 3 bases and J 1 base; bases outside gene matches: 5. The germline CDR1 and CDR2 sequences are SEHNR and FQNEAQ (reference sequence). The CDR3 bases are TGTGCCAGCAGCTTCGGGGGGGGCCATTCCTACGAGCAGTACTTC. It yields the protein CASSFGGGHSYEQYF.

This clonotype occurred many times. The V call is TRBV12-3 or TRBV12-4, the J call TRBJ2-1; D might be TRBD1 (6 bases). V was cut by 7 bases and J by 10 bases, with 20 bases left in between. The CDR3 consists of 14 residues. CDR3 nucleotides: TGTGCCAGCACCCTAAGGGGGTTCGCAGGCGAGCAGTTCTTC. It specifies CASTLRGFAGEQFF.